Below, 3 T cell receptor beta chains from the same sample are listed, as sequenced in a study of T-cell reconstitution after alpha-beta-depleted transplantation in children. A library of TCRbeta sequences, prepared with unique molecular identifiers, was generated. Using its own MiXCR run on the PCR reads, TCRdb lists one record per CDR3 protein. The data hold more than 400,000 distinct CDR3 sequences, with roughly 44% observed a single time. Sequenced here: PBMCs, sampled before TCRalphabeta/CD19-depleted stem cell transplant. The source of these receptors is a girl aged 2-10 years with aplastic anemia, due to receive a stem cell transplant.

The V call is TRBV12-3 or TRBV12-4, the J call TRBJ1-1; 11 bases align to TRBD1. V shed 7 bases and J 10 bases; nucleotides not matched to a gene: 8. CDR3 size: 13 residues. The CDR3 sequence: CASKPGQGARAFF. CDR3 DNA sequence: TGTGCCAGCAAACCCGGACAGGGGGCGCGAGCTTTCTTT.

The chain joins TRBV10-2 to TRBJ2-6; D not certain. V lost 2 bases and J 0 bases, leaving 11 bases between the germline ends. The CDR3 covers 17 residues. Germline assignment: CDR1 WSHSY and CDR2 SAAADI. The CDR3 DNA is TGCGCCAGCAGTGAGCCTCCGATGATCTCTGGGGCCAACGTCCTGACTTTC. Amino acids: CASSEPPMISGANVLTF.

A single count supports this clonotype. The V call is TRBV20-1, the J call TRBJ2-3; D may match TRBD1 or TRBD2 (5 bases each). The germline V gene has CDR1 DFQATT and CDR2 SNEGSKA (reference sequence). The V gene lost 8 bases and the J gene lost 2 bases, with 17 bases spanning the gap. The CDR3 runs 14 residues. CDR3 region: CSSRGVPYTDTQYF. CDR3 sequence (DNA): TGCAGTTCCAGAGGGGTACCCTACACAGATACGCAGTATTTT.